This TCR beta chain was recorded in a study of cytomegalovirus exposure and HLA in healthy donors. Broader study findings: A previous analysis found most TCR beta V segments productive roughly 87% or roughly 30% of the time.

In the PCR, 60 Vbeta and 13 Jbeta primers were used. Repertoires were generated with immunoSEQ multiplex PCR, while TCRdb's copy carries only in-frame clones and drops some. The sample has about 160,000 clones, about three quarters seen once. Concerning this clone itself: What it recognizes is unknown.

The clonotype comes from a woman between 40 and 50 years old in good health and CMV-seronegative. Sample: PBMCs.

CDR3 coding DNA: TGTGCCAGCAGCCTCGACGGGACAGGGGGTTCACCCCTCCACTTT. Translation: CASSLDGTGGSPLHF. V gene TRBV7-8 combines with J gene TRBJ1-6, with 11 bases identical to TRBD1. V gave up 5 bases and J gave up 9 bases; unmatched junction bases: 6. The CDR3 sequence is 15 residues long. Germline V lookup: CDR1 SGHVS, CDR2 FQNEAQ.